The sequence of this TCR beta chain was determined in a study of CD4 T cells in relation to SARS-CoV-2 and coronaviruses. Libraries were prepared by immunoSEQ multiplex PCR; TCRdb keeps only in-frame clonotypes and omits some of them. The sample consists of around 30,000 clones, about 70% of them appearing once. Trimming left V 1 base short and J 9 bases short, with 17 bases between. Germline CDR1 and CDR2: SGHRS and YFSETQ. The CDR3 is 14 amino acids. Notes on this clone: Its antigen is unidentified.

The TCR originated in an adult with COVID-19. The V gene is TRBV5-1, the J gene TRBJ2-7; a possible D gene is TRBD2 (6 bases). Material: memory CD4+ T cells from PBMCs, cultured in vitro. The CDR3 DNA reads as TGCGCCAGCAGCTTGTTTGCGGGAAACTCCGTGCAGTACTTC. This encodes CASSLFAGNSVQYF.